The 5 T cell receptor beta chains reported below all come from one sample, sequenced in a study of cytomegalovirus exposure and HLA in healthy donors. Clones were read by immunoSEQ multiplex PCR, and TCRdb kept only the in-frame ones, dropping some. The data show 150,000 or so clones, with more than 70% seen just once and roughly a tenth held by the top ten. The sequencing sample was made of PBMCs. The receptors here all came from a man younger than 40 in good health and CMV-seropositive.

This rearrangement joins TRBV19 to TRBJ2-7; D is perhaps TRBD2 (6 bases). Germline assignment: CDR1 LNHDA and CDR2 SQIVND (reference sequence). Trimming shortened V by 4 bases and J by 4 bases, and 14 bases separated the two germline ends. This CDR3 has 14 amino acids. CDR3 DNA: TGTGCCAGTAGTAGCGGGACGGAGCTGTACGAGCAGTACTTC. Encoded protein: CASSSGTELYEQYF.

The rearrangement uses TRBV27 and TRBJ1-4, with 8 positions matching TRBD1. The CDR3 consists of 13 residues. From germline, CDR1 is MNHEY and CDR2 SMNVEV (reference sequence). J was trimmed by 8 bases and V by 8 bases; bases with no gene match: 7. The CDR3 sequence: CASGDRMGEKLFF. The CDR3 nucleotides read TGTGCCAGCGGGGACAGGATGGGCGAAAAACTGTTTTTT.

This clone was recorded once. The V call is TRBV5-5, the J call TRBJ1-2, with TRBD1 matching over 7 bases. Trimming cost V 1 base and J 4 bases; bases outside gene matches: 7. From germline, CDR1 is SGHKS and CDR2 YYEKEE (reference sequence). The CDR3 sequence is 15 residues long. The CDR3 DNA reads TGTGCCAGCAGCTTGACCCGGGACAGCCCCTATGGCTACACCTTC. Encoded protein: CASSLTRDSPYGYTF.

The CDR3 bases are TGTGCCAGCAGTCTTCGACAGGAGAGGAAAAACATTCAGTACTTC. Encoded protein: CASSLRQERKNIQYF. The chain is built from TRBV5-4 and TRBJ2-4, with D possibly being TRBD1 (6 bases). Between the trimmed V and J ends, which lost 5 bases and 4 bases, there was a span of 16 bases. This CDR3 has 15 residues. Per the germline V gene, CDR1 is SGHNT and CDR2 is YYREEE (reference sequence).

This clone has just a few counts. The chain has TRBV29-1 and TRBJ2-3; no reliable D call. Trimming pared 5 bases from V and 0 bases from J, leaving 18 bases between. CDR1 SQVTM and CDR2 ANQGSEA come from the germline V gene. The CDR3 has 16 residues. CDR3 loop: CSVTDDGTTSTDTQYF. The CDR3 nucleotides read TGCAGCGTTACCGATGACGGAACGACTAGCACAGATACGCAGTATTTT.